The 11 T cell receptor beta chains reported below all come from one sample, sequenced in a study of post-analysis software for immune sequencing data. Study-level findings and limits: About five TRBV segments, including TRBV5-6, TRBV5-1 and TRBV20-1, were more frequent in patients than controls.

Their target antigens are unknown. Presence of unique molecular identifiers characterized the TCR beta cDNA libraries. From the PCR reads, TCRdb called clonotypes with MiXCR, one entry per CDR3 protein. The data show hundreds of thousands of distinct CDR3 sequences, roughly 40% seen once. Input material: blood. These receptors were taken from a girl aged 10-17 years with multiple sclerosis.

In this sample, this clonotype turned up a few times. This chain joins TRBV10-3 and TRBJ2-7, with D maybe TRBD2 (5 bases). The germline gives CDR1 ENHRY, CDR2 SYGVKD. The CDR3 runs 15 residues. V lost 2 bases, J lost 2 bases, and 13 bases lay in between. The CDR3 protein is CAISEGLPSPYEQYF. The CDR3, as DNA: TGTGCCATCAGTGAGGGACTCCCCAGCCCCTACGAGCAGTACTTC.

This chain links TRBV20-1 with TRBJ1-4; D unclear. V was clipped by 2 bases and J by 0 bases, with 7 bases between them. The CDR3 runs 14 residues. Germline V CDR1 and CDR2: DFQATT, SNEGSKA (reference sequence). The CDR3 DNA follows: TGCAGTGCTAGAAAGAGCGCAACTAATGAAAAACTGTTTTTT. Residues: CSARKSATNEKLFF.

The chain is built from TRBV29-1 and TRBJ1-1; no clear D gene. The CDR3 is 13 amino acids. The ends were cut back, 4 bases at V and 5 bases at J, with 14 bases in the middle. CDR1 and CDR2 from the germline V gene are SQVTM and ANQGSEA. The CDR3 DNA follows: TGCAGCGTTGCCGGGAGGTTAACGACTGAAGCTTTCTTT. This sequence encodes CSVAGRLTTEAFF.

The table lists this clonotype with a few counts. CDR3 amino acids: CASNLQDSEETQYF. The CDR3 DNA sequence: TGCGCCAGCAATCTCCAGGACAGCGAGGAGACCCAGTACTTC. The rearrangement joins TRBV5-1 to TRBJ2-5; TRBD1 is a possible D gene (6 bases). The ends were cut back, 6 bases at V and 5 bases at J, with 17 bases in the middle. This CDR3 has 14 residues. Germline V CDR1 and CDR2: SGHRS, YFSETQ.

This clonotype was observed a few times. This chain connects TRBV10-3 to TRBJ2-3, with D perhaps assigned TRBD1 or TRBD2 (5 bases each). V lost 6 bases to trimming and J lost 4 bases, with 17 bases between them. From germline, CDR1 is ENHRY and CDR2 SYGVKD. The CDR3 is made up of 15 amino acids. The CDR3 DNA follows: TGTGCCATCAGCCCCGAGAGCTTGGGGGCAGATACGCAGTATTTT. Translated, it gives CAISPESLGADTQYF.

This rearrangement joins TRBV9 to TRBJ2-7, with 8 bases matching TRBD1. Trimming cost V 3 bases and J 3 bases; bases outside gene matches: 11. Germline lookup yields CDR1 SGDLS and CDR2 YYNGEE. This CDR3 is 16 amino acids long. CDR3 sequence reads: CASSEERDRGNYEQYF. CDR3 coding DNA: TGTGCCAGCAGCGAAGAGAGAGACAGGGGCAACTACGAGCAGTACTTC. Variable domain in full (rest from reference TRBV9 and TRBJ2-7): DSGVTQTPKHLITATGQRVTLRCSPRSGDLSVYWYQQSLDQGLQFLIQYYNGEERAKGNILERFSAQQFPDLHSELNLSSLELGDSALYFCASSEERDRGNYEQYFGPGTRLTVT.

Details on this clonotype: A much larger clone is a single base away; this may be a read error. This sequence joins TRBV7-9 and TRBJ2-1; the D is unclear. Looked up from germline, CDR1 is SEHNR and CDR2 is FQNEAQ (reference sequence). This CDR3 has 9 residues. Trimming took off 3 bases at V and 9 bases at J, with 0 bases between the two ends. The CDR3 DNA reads TGTGCCAGCAGCTTTGAGCAGTTCTTC. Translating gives CASSFEQFF.

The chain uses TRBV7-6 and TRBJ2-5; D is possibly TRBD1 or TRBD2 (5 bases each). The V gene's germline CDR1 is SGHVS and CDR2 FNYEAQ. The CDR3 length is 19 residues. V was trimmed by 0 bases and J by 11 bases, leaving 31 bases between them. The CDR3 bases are TGTGCCAGCAGCTTAGCGGGGGAACTGCCAAGCGGAAATACACAGGAGCAGTACTTC. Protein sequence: CASSLAGELPSGNTQEQYF.

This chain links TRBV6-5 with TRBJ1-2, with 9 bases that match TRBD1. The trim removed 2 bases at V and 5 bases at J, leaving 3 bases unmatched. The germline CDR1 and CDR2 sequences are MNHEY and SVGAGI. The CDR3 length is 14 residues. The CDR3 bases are TGTGCCAGCAGTTACACCGGGACAGGGTATGGCTACACCTTC. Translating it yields CASSYTGTGYGYTF.

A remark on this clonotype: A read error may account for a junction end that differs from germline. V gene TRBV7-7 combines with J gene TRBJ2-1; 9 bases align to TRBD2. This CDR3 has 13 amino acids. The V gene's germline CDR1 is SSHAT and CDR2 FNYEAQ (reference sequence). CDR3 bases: TGTGCTAGCAGCTCGACTAGCGGCAATGAGCAGTTCTTC. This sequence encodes CASSSTSGNEQFF.

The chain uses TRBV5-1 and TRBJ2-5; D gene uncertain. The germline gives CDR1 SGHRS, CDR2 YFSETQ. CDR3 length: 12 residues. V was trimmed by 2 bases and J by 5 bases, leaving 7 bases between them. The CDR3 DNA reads TGCGCCAGCAGCTTCGAAGAGGAGACCCAGTACTTC. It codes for CASSFEEETQYF. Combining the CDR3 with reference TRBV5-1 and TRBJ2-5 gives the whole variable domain KAGVTQTPRYLIKTRGQQVTLSCSPISGHRSVSWYQQTPGQGLQFLFEYFSETQRNKGNFPGRFSGRQFSNSRSEMNVSTLELGDSALYLCASSFEEETQYFGPGTRLLVL.